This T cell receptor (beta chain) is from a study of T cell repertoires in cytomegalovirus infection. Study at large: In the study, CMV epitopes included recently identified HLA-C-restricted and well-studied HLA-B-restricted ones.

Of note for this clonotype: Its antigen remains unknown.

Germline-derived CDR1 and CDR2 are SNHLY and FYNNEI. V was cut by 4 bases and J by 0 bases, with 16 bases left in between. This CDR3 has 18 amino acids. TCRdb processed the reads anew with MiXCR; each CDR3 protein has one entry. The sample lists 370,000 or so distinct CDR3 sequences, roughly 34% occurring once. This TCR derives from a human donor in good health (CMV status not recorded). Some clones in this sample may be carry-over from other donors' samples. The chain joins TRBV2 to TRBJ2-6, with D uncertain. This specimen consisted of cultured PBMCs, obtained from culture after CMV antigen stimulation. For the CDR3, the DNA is TGTGCCAGCAGTGGACTTCCACCCAGGACCTCTGGGGCCAACGTCCTGACTTTC. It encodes CASSGLPPRTSGANVLTF.